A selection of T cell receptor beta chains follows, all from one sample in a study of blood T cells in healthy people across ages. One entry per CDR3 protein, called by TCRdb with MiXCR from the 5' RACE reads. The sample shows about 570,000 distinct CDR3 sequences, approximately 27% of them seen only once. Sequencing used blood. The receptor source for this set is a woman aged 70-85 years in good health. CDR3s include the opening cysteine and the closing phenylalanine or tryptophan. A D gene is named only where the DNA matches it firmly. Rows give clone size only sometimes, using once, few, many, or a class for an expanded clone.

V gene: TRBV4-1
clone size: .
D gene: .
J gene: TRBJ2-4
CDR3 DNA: TGCGCCAGCAGCTCCGCGACGGTTGAGGACATTCAGTACTTC
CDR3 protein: CASSSATVEDIQYF

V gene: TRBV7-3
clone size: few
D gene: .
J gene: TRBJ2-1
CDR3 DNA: TGTGCCAGCAGCTTAAACCCTTCCCTGGAGCAGTTCTTC
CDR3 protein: CASSLNPSLEQFF

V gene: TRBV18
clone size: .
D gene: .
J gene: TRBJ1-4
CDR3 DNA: TGTGCCAGCTCACCACTGGTGGAGGGTGAAAAACTGTTTTTT
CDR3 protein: CASSPLVEGEKLFF

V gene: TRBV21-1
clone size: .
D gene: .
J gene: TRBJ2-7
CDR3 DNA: TGTGCCAGCAGCAGACTTTTCCGACAGGGGTCTACTGAGCAGTACTTC
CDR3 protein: CASSRLFRQGSTEQYF

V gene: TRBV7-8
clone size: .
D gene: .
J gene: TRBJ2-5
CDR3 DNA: TGTGCCAGCAGCTTAGAGTGGAGAGGGGAAGAGACCCAGTACTTC
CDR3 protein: CASSLEWRGEETQYF

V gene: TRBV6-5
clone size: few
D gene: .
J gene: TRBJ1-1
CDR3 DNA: TGTGCCAGCAGTTATAGAAGCGCAGCCTTGAACACTGAAGCTTTCTTT
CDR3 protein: CASSYRSAALNTEAFF

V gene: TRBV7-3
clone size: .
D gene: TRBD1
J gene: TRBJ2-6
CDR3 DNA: TGTGCCAGCAGCTTGGGACAGGGGATTTTCTCTGGGGCCAACGTCCTGACTTTC
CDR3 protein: CASSLGQGIFSGANVLTF

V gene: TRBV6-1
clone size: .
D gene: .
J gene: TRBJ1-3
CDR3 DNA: TGTGCCGGACGACAGACCCTGGTGAGCACCATATATTTT
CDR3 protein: CAGRQTLVSTIYF

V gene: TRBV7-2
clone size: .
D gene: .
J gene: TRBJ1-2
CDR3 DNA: TGTGCCAGCAGCCCCGAAAGTGGAGGGCGTGGCTACACCTTC
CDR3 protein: CASSPESGGRGYTF

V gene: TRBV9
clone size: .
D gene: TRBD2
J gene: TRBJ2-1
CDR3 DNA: TGTGCCAGCAGTTTTGGCCCGTCTTTAGCGGGGGGCACTGGCTCCTACAATGAGCAGTTCTTC
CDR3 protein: CASSFGPSLAGGTGSYNEQFF

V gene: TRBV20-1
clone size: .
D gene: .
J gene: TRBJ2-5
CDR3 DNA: TGCAGTGCTAGAGACTTCTCCGGGGGAGAGACCCAGTACTTC
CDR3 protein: CSARDFSGGETQYF

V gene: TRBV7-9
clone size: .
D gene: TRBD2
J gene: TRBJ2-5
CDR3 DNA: TGTGCCAGCAGCCCCTCTTCTAGCGGGGGGCGCCAAGAGACCCAGTACTTC
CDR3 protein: CASSPSSSGGRQETQYF

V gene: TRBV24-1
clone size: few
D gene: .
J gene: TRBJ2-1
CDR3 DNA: TGTGCCACCAGTGATCTCGGGTCGAATGAGCAGTTCTTC
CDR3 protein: CATSDLGSNEQFF

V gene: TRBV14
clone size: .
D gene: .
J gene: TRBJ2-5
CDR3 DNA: TGTGCCAGCAGCCAAGTAAGGGGAGTCCAGTACTTC
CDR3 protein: CASSQVRGVQYF

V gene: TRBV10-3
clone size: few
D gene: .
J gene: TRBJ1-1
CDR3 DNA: TGTGCCATCAGGGGGGACGGGACGGAGGACACTGAAGCTTTCTTT
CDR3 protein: CAIRGDGTEDTEAFF

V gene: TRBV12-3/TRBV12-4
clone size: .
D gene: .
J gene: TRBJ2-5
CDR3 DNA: TGTGCCAGCTTACGTCGGAGGGACGCAGGAATTTCGACCCAGTACTTC
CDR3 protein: CASLRRRDAGISTQYF

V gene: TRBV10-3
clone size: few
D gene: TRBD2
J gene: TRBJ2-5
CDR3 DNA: TGTGCCATCAGCATAGCGGGGGAGGAGACCCAGTACTTC
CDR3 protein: CAISIAGEETQYF

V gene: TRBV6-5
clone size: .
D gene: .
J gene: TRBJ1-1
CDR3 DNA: TGTGCCAGCAGTCTCACAGGGATTGACACTGAAGCTTTCTTT
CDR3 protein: CASSLTGIDTEAFF

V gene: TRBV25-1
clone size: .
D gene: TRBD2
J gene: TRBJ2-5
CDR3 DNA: TGTGCCACCGCGGGGGTGGACCAAGAGACCCAGTACTTC
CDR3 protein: CATAGVDQETQYF

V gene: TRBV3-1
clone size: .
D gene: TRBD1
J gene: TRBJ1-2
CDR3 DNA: TGTGCCAGCAGCCATAGACAGGGGGCCAATGGCTACACCTTC
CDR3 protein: CASSHRQGANGYTF

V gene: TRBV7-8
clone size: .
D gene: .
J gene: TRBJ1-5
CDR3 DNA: TGTGCCAGCAGCTCCAGTATAGGGACACTCAATCAGCCCCAGCATTTT
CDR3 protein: CASSSSIGTLNQPQHF

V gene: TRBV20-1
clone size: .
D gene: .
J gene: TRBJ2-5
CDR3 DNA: TGCAGTGCTAGTAAGGGGGAAGAGACCCAGTACTTC
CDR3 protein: CSASKGEETQYF

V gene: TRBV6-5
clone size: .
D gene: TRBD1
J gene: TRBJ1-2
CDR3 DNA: TGTGCCAGCAGCGACAGGGGAGATGGCTACACCTTC
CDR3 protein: CASSDRGDGYTF

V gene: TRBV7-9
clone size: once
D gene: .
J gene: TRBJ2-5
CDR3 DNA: TGTGCCAGCAGCTTAGAAGGCAGGGGTGAGACCCAGTACTTC
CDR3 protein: CASSLEGRGETQYF

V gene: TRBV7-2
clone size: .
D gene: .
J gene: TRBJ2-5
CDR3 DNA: TGTGCCAGCAGCTTAGCTGTGGGGGGAGGTCAAGAGACCCAGTACTTC
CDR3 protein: CASSLAVGGGQETQYF

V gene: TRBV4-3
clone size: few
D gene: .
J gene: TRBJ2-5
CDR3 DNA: TGCGCCAGCAGCCAAGATGCGGGACCCTCGAGGGAGACCCAGTACTTC
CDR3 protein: CASSQDAGPSRETQYF

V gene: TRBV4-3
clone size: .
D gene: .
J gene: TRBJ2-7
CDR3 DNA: TGCGCCAGCAGCCAAGAGGCGGAGTCCTACGAGCAGTACTTC
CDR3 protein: CASSQEAESYEQYF

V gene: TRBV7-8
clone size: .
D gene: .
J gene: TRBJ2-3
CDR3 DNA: TGTGCCAGCAGCGTAACCGACACAGACACGCAGTATTTT
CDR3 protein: CASSVTDTDTQYF

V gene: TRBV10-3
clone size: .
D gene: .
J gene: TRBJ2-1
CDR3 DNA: TGTGCCATCAAGGGAACCTACAATGAGCAGTTCTTC
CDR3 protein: CAIKGTYNEQFF

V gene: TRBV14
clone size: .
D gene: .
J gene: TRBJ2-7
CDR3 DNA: TGTGCCAGCAGCCTCCACGGGGGAATCTCCTACGAGCAGTACTTC
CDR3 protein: CASSLHGGISYEQYF

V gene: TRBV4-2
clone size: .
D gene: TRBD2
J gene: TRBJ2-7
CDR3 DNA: TGTGCCAGCTCTCCGCAACTAGCGGGGACCTACGAGCAGTACTTC
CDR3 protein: CASSPQLAGTYEQYF

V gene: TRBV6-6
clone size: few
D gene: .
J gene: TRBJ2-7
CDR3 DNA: TGTGCCAGCAGTTACTCGACAGAGCAGTACTTC
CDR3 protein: CASSYSTEQYF

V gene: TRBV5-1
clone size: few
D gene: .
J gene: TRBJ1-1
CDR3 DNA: TGCGCCAGCAGCTTGGGGCGGGGCTACATGAACACTGAAGCTTTCTTT
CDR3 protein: CASSLGRGYMNTEAFF

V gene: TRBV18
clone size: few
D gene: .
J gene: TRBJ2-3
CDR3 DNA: TGTGCCAGCTCGCCCGCACGGGTGGATACGCAGTATTTT
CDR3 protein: CASSPARVDTQYF

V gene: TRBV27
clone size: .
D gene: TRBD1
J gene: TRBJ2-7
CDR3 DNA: TGTGCCAGCAGTTTCGGTAACCGACAGGGGATGGACGAGCAGTACTTC
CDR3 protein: CASSFGNRQGMDEQYF

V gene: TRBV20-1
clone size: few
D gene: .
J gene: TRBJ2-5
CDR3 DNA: TGCAGTGCCAGGAGCTACCAAGAGACCCAGTACTTC
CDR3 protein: CSARSYQETQYF

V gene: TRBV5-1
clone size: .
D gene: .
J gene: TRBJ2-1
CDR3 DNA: TGCGCCAGCAGCCTGGACTCCACGACATACGATGAGCAGTTCTTC
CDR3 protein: CASSLDSTTYDEQFF

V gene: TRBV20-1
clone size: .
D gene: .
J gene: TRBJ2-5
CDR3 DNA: TGCAGTGCTGTTGGCGGGGGCGGCGAGACCCAGTACTTC
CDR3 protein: CSAVGGGGETQYF

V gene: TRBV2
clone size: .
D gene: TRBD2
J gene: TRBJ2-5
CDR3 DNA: TGTGCCAGCAGTCCCGGGACTAGCTGGATAGAGACCCAGTACTTC
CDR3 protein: CASSPGTSWIETQYF

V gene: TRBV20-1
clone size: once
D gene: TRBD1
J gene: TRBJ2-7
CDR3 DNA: TGCAGTGCGGTGGCCATCGGACAGGGGTATGATGAGCAGTACTTC
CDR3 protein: CSAVAIGQGYDEQYF

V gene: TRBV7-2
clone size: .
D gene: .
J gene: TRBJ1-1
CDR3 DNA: TGTGCCAGCAGCTTCTCCCCGGGTACCACTGAAGCTTTCTTT
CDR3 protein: CASSFSPGTTEAFF

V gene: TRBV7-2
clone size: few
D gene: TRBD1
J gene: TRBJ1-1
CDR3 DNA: TGTGCCAGCAGCGTCCGACAGGGAATTTCTGAAGCTTTCTTT
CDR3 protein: CASSVRQGISEAFF

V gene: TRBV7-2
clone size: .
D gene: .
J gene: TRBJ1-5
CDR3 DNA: TGTGCCAGCGGACAACTCAGTGCTAGCAATCAGCCCCAGCATTTT
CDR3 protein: CASGQLSASNQPQHF

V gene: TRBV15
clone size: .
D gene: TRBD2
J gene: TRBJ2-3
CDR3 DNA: TGTGCCATCAGCAGATTGCGGGGGAACACAGATACGCAGTATTTT
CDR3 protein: CAISRLRGNTDTQYF

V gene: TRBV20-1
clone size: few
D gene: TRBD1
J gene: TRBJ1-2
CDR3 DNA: TGCAGTGCTAGCGGGACAGGGGAGGAAGGCTACACCTTC
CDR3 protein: CSASGTGEEGYTF

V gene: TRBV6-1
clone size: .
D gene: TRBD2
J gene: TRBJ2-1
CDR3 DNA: TGTGCCAGCATGTCCCTAGCGGGGGACAATGAGCAGTTCTTC
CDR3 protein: CASMSLAGDNEQFF

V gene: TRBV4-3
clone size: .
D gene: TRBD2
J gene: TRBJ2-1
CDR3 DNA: TGCGCCAGCAGCCCAGAAGGCGGGGGGGCAAATACTTACAATGAGCAGTTCTTC
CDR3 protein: CASSPEGGGANTYNEQFF

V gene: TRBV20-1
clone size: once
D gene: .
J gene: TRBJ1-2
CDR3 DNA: TGCAGTGCCCGGACCGGACAGAACTATGGCTACACCTTC
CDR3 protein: CSARTGQNYGYTF

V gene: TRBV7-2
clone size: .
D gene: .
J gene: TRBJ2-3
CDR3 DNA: TGTGCCAGCAGCTTGGGAATGGGGGTCGATACGCAGTATTTT
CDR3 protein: CASSLGMGVDTQYF

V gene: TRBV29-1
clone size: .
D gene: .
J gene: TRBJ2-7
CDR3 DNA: TGCAGCGTTTTAGGGTCTAGCTACCACTACGAGCAGTACTTC
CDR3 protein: CSVLGSSYHYEQYF

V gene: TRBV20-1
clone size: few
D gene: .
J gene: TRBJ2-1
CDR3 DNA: TGCAGTGCCCATCTGAGGGGGAGGGCTAAGAGGGGGTCCTACAATGAGCAGTTCTTC
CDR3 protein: CSAHLRGRAKRGSYNEQFF

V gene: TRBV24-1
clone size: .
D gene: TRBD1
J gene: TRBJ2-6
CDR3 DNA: TGTGCCTCCGGGACAGCTGACTCTGGGGCCAACGTCCTGACTTTC
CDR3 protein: CASGTADSGANVLTF

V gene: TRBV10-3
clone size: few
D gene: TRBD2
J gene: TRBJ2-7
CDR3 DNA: TGTGCCATCAGTGAGTCGGGCGGCGGGAGCTCCTACGAGCAGTACTTC
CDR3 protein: CAISESGGGSSYEQYF

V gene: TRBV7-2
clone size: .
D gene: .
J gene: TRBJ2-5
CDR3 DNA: TGTGCCAGCAGCTTAGTTGAGCAAGAGACCCAGTACTTC
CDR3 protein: CASSLVEQETQYF